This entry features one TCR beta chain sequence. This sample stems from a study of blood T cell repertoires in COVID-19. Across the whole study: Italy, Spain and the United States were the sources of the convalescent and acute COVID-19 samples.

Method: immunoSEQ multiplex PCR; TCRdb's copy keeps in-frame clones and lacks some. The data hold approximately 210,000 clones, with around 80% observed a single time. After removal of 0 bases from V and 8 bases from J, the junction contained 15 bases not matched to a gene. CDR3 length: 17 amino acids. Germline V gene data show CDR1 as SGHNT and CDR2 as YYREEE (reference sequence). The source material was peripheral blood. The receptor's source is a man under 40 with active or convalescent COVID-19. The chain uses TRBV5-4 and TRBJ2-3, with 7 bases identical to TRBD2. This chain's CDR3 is CASSLDPGTTNYGTQYF. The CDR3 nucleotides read TGTGCCAGCAGCTTGGACCCCGGGACTACCAACTATGGTACGCAGTATTTT. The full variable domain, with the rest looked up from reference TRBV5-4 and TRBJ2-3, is ETGVTQSPTHLIKTRGQQVTLRCSSQSGHNTVSWYQQALGQGPQFIFQYYREEENGRGNFPPRFSGLQFPNYSSELNVNALELDDSALYLCASSLDPGTTNYGTQYFGPGTRLTVL.